This T cell receptor beta chain was observed in a study of early T cells in non-severe SARS-CoV-2 infection. TCRdb used MiXCR to reprocess the 5' RACE reads, holding one entry per CDR3 protein. Here the sample spans tens of thousands of distinct CDR3 sequences, about 5.7% being singletons. Germline-derived CDR1 and CDR2 are DFQATT and SNEGSKA (reference sequence). This CDR3 is 11 amino acids long. The sample holds many counts of this clonotype. One end of the junction does not line up with germline, which may come from a read error. This clonotype was obtained from an adult who was a healthcare worker with PCR-confirmed SARS-CoV-2 infection or an uninfected control (not recorded which). The rearrangement joins TRBV20-1 to TRBJ2-5; D assignment may be TRBD1 or TRBD2 (5 bases each). Source material: whole blood. The CDR3 sequence: CTPGTSETQYF. As DNA, the CDR3 is TGTACTCCGGGGACGAGTGAGACCCAGTACTTC.